This is a list of T cell receptor beta chains from one sample in a study of cytomegalovirus exposure and HLA in healthy donors. The table came from immunoSEQ multiplex PCR; TCRdb's copy has only in-frame clones and leaves some out. Among tens of thousands of clones listed, around 80% were seen once. The sample taken for sequencing was PBMCs. The receptors here all came from a man aged 30-40 years in good health and CMV-seronegative. The CDR3 runs from the conserved cysteine through the conserved F or W. A D gene is named only where the DNA matches it firmly. Clone sizes are given selectively: once, few, many, or a class where the clone is expanded.

j_call d_call clone_size v_call cdr3_nt cdr3_aa
TRBJ1-2 TRBD1 - TRBV25-1 TGTGCCAGCAGTCTATCCGGGACAGGGGGTTGTGGCTACACCTTC CASSLSGTGGCGYTF
TRBJ2-7 - few TRBV30 TGTGCCTGGAGGATGACTAGTTCGCACGAGCAGTACTTC CAWRMTSSHEQYF
TRBJ1-1 TRBD1 - TRBV7-9 TGTTCCAGCAGCTTAGACAGGACAGGGGGCCCCAGGGGAACTGAAGCTTTCTTT CSSSLDRTGGPRGTEAFF
TRBJ1-2 TRBD1 - TRBV5-4 TGTGCCAGCAGCTTTGGGACAGACTATGGCTACACCTTC CASSFGTDYGYTF
TRBJ1-5 - - TRBV4-2 TGTGCCAGCAGCCAAGACGGGAGGCAGGGCGGGTTCCAGCCCCAGCATTTT CASSQDGRQGGFQPQHF
TRBJ1-2 - - TRBV6-5 TGTGCCAGCAGCTACCACCCGGTAACTTCTAACTATGGCTACACCTTC CASSYHPVTSNYGYTF
TRBJ2-1 TRBD1 - TRBV10-3 TGTGCCAATTCACCGGCACCGGGACAGCTGATCAGCTCCTACAATGAGCAGTTCTTC CANSPAPGQLISSYNEQFF
TRBJ2-3 - - TRBV7-2 TGTGCCAGCAGCCCCCGGGACTCCACAGATACGCAGTATTTT CASSPRDSTDTQYF
TRBJ2-7 TRBD2 - TRBV7-2 TGTGCCAGCAGCCCTAGCGGGAGTGGGGCAATTTTAAAGCAGTACTTC CASSPSGSGAILKQYF
TRBJ1-2 TRBD1 - TRBV14 TGTGCCAGCAGCCACGGGCCACCGGGACAGGGATACGGCTACACCTTC CASSHGPPGQGYGYTF
TRBJ1-4 - few TRBV12-2 TGTGCAAGTCGCTCCGAAAAGACAGGGGTTAATGAAAAACTGTTTTTT CASRSEKTGVNEKLFF
TRBJ2-3 - - TRBV13 TGTGCCAGCCACACCCGGGGGGCCCAGGGCGCGCAGTATTTT CASHTRGAQGAQYF
TRBJ1-2 - - TRBV7-9 TGTGCCAGCAGCCTAGGGAGGTCCAACTATGGCTACACCTTC CASSLGRSNYGYTF
TRBJ1-2 TRBD1 - TRBV28 TGTGCCAGCTGGACAGGGGGCAACTATGGCTACACCTTC CASWTGGNYGYTF
TRBJ1-4 TRBD1 - TRBV6-6 TGTGCCAGCAGACCTCCAGGGGGCCGGGAAAAACTGTTTTTT CASRPPGGREKLFF
TRBJ1-6 - - TRBV30 TGTGCCTGGAGGCCCAGGGTTGCCAATTCACCCCTCCACTTT CAWRPRVANSPLHF
TRBJ2-7 TRBD1 once TRBV27 TGTGCCAGCAGCGAGGGACAGGTGGCCCGCGAGCAGTACTTC CASSEGQVAREQYF
TRBJ2-7 - - TRBV5-6 TGTGCCAGCAGCCTACGCCCCCCGGCCTACGAGCAGTACTTC CASSLRPPAYEQYF
TRBJ2-7 - - TRBV27 TGTGCCAGCAGTTTATCGTACAGGGTGAAAAACGAGCAGTACTTC CASSLSYRVKNEQYF
TRBJ2-5 - - TRBV7-9 TGTGCCAGCAGTCCCCTGGCGGTAGGAGTAGAGACCCAGTACTTC CASSPLAVGVETQYF
TRBJ2-7 TRBD1 - TRBV6-5 TGTGCCAGCAACCCTCAGGACAGGAGTACCTACGAGCAGTACTTC CASNPQDRSTYEQYF
TRBJ2-7 TRBD2 few TRBV29-1 TGCAGCGCCGGACTAGCGGGAGGTAGGGAGCAGTACTTC CSAGLAGGREQYF
TRBJ2-5 - few TRBV27 TGTGCCAGCAGAACATATGAGACCCAGTACTTC CASRTYETQYF
TRBJ2-5 TRBD1 - TRBV6-5 TGTGCCAGCAGGCCCCCGGGACAGAGCCAAGAGACCCAGTACTTC CASRPPGQSQETQYF
TRBJ1-4 - - TRBV19 TGTGCCAGTGCTCTGGGAGGTGCAACTAATGAAAAACTGTTTTTT CASALGGATNEKLFF
TRBJ1-5 - - TRBV5-1 TGCGCCAGCAGCTTGGACATCGATCAGCCCCAGCATTTT CASSLDIDQPQHF
TRBJ1-6 TRBD1 few TRBV5-1 TGCGCCAGCAGCTTTGGGGACAGGAGCTCCTATAATTCACCCCTCCACTTT CASSFGDRSSYNSPLHF
TRBJ1-2 TRBD1 once TRBV6-5 TGTGCCAGCAGTTACTCGACTGGACAGGGAAAAGGCTACACCTTC CASSYSTGQGKGYTF
TRBJ2-5 - once TRBV5-5 TGTGCCAGCAGCTTTCGGTGGGGAGGGACCCAGTACTTC CASSFRWGGTQYF
TRBJ2-5 - - TRBV28 TGTGCCAGCAGTTTACTAGGGGTCCAAGAGACCCAGTACTTC CASSLLGVQETQYF
TRBJ2-1 - - TRBV29-1 TGCAGCGTTGAAGATCTTCTCCACAATGAGCAGTTCTTC CSVEDLLHNEQFF
TRBJ1-4 TRBD1 few TRBV27 TGTGCCAGCAGTTACTACACAGGGGGCAAGGAAAAACTGTTTTTT CASSYYTGGKEKLFF
TRBJ2-3 TRBD1 - TRBV28 TGTGCCAGCAGTTTATTGAGTGATTTTACAGGGGGCGACGGGCAGTATTTT CASSLLSDFTGGDGQYF
TRBJ1-1 TRBD1 few TRBV4-2 TGTGCCAGCAGCCAAGAGCGAGGGGGCTGGGAAGCTTTCTTT CASSQERGGWEAFF
TRBJ1-6 - - TRBV7-8 TGTGCCAGCAGCTTAGTCCCCGACCGAGGAATTTCACCCCTCCACTTT CASSLVPDRGISPLHF
TRBJ1-6 TRBD1 - TRBV6-6 TGTGCCAGCAGTTACTGGACAGGATCCTATAATTCACCCCTCCACTTT CASSYWTGSYNSPLHF
TRBJ2-4 - - TRBV7-2 TGTGCCAGCAGCTTACCCGATAGAAACATTCAGTACTTC CASSLPDRNIQYF
TRBJ1-1 - - TRBV10-2 TGCGCCAGCACTAAGACAGGATTAAACTGCGAAGCTTTCTTT CASTKTGLNCEAFF
TRBJ1-5 - - TRBV30 TGTGCCTGGTCGGACAGCTTCAATCAGCCCCAGCATTTT CAWSDSFNQPQHF
TRBJ1-3 - - TRBV4-3 TGCGCCAGCAGCCAAGTCCTAGGCAGATTCTCTGGAAACACCATATATTTT CASSQVLGRFSGNTIYF
TRBJ2-7 - - TRBV7-2 TGTGCCAGCAGCTTAGTCAGCTCCTACGAGCAGTACTTC CASSLVSSYEQYF
TRBJ2-7 TRBD2 - TRBV4-2 TGTGCCAGCAGCCAACTAGCGGGAGGGCCCCTCTCCTACGAGCAGTACTTC CASSQLAGGPLSYEQYF
TRBJ2-1 - - TRBV29-1 TGCAGCGCTTTGGAGGCTGGTGAGCAGTTCTTC CSALEAGEQFF
TRBJ1-4 - - TRBV28 TGTGCCAGCTGCCGAGGTATTGGAGAAAAACTGTTTTTT CASCRGIGEKLFF
TRBJ1-6 TRBD1 once TRBV30 TGTGCCTGGGCCGGGGGACAGGGCGCCTATAATTCACCCCTCCACTTT CAWAGGQGAYNSPLHF
TRBJ2-2 - - TRBV30 TGTGCCTGGGACGGTAGGGAGTGGGCCGAGGAGCTGTTTTTT CAWDGREWAEELFF
TRBJ2-7 - - TRBV5-5 TGTGCCAGCAGCTTGGACGCGGGTAAGAGCTACGAGCAGTACTTC CASSLDAGKSYEQYF
TRBJ2-2 - - TRBV30 TGTGCCTGGCGGGGTACGAACACCGGGGAGCTGTTTTTT CAWRGTNTGELFF
TRBJ2-7 - - TRBV27 TGTGCCAGCAGTTTATTGGGGGCGGTCGAGCAGTACTTC CASSLLGAVEQYF
TRBJ2-1 - - TRBV5-6 TGTGCCAGCGCGGCAGGGTTTAATGGCAATGAGCAGTTCTTC CASAAGFNGNEQFF
TRBJ2-2 TRBD1 - TRBV15 TGTGCCACCAGCAGAGGAACAGGGGGCCCGAACACCGGGGAGCTGTTTTTT CATSRGTGGPNTGELFF
TRBJ2-3 - - TRBV15 TGTCCCACCAGCAGAGTGGGGGAGGGGGTTGATACGCAGTATTTT CPTSRVGEGVDTQYF
TRBJ1-1 - few TRBV28 TGTGCCAGCGTTACGGGGTTCACTACTGAAGCTTTCTTT CASVTGFTTEAFF
TRBJ1-1 - - TRBV5-1 TGCGCCAGCAGCTCCGACAGCGACGTTCGCACTGAAGCTTTCTTT CASSSDSDVRTEAFF
TRBJ1-2 - - TRBV4-1 TGCGCCAGCAGCCAAGGCCGACTTTCTAACTATGGCTACACCTTC CASSQGRLSNYGYTF
TRBJ1-1 - - TRBV7-2 TGTGCCAGCAGCTTTCAGGGTGGGAACACTGAAGCTTTCTTT CASSFQGGNTEAFF
TRBJ2-5 TRBD2 - TRBV6-5 TGTGCCAGCAGTCCCCCGGGGGGCCAAGAGACCCAGTACTTC CASSPPGGQETQYF